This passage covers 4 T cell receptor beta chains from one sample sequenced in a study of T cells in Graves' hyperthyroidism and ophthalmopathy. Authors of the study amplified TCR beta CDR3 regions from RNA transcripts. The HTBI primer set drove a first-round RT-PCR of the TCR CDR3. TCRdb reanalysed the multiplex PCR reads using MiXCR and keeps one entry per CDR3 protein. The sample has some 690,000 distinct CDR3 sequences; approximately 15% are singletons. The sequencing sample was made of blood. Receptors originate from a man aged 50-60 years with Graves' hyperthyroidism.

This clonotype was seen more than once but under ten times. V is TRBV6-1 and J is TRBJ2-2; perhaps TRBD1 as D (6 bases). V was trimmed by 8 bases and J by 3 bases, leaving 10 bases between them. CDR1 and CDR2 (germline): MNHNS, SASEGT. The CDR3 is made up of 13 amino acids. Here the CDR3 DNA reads TGTGCCAGCGAACACAGGGACACCGGGGAGCTGTTTTTT. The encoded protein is CASEHRDTGELFF.

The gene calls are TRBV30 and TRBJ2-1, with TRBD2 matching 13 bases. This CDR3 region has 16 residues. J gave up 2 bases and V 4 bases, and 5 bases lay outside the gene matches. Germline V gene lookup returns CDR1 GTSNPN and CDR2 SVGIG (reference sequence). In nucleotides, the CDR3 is TGTGCCTGGAATCCCGGGACTAGCGGGGCCTACAATGAGCAGTTCTTC. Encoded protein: CAWNPGTSGAYNEQFF.

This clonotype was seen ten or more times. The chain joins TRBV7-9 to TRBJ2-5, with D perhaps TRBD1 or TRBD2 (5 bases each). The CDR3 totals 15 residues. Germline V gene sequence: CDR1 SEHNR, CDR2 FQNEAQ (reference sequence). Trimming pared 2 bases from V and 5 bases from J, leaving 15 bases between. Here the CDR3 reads CASSLNLRRDETQYF. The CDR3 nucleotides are TGTGCCAGCAGCTTAAATCTTCGCAGGGACGAGACCCAGTACTTC.

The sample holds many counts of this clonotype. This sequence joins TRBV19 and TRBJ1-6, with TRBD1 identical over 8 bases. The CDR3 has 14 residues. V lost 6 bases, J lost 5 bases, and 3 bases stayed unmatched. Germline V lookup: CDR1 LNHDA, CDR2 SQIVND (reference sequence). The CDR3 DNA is TGTGCCAGTAGCAGGGGGCGCGATAATTCACCCCTCCACTTT. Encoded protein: CASSRGRDNSPLHF.